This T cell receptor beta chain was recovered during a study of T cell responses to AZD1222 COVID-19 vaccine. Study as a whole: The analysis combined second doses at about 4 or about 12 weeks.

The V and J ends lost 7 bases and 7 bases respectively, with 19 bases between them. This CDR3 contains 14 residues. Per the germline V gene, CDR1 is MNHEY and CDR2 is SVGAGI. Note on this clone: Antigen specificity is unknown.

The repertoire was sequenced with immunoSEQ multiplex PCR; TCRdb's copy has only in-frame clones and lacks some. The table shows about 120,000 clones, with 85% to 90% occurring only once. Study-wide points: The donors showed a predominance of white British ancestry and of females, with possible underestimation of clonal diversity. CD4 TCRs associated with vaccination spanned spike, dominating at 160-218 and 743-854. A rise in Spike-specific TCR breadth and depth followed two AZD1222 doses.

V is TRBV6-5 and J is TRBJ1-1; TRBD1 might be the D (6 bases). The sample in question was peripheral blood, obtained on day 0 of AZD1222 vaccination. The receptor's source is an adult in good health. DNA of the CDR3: TGTGCCAGCACCTTAACAGGGCAAAACGGTGAAGCTTTCTTT. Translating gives CASTLTGQNGEAFF.